Presented here are 18 T cell receptor beta chains from one specimen sequenced in a study of cytomegalovirus exposure and HLA in healthy donors. A multiplex PCR was run with 60 Vbeta primers and 13 Jbeta primers. TCRdb keeps only in-frame clones here, not all; method: immunoSEQ multiplex PCR. The sample contains about 140,000 clones, around four fifths of which appear only once. Sequenced: PBMCs. These receptors were taken from a male donor in good health and CMV-seronegative.

The chain employs TRBV7-9 and TRBJ2-5; no reliable D call. From germline, CDR1 is SEHNR and CDR2 FQNEAQ (reference sequence). Between the trimmed V and J ends, which lost 8 bases and 2 bases, there was a span of 9 bases. The CDR3 totals 12 residues. DNA for the CDR3: TGTGCCAGCCACCGAACACAAGAGACCCAGTACTTC. It is translated as CASHRTQETQYF.

This clone was found a few times. The rearrangement links TRBV4-2 to TRBJ1-5; 10 nucleotides line up with TRBD1. Germline CDR1 and CDR2: LGHNA and YNFKEQ. V was clipped by 3 bases and J by 4 bases; unmatched bases: 3. The CDR3 sequence is 15 residues long. This chain's CDR3 is CASSHGDRGNQPQHF. The CDR3 DNA is TGTGCCAGCAGCCACGGGGACAGGGGTAATCAGCCCCAGCATTTT.

This rearrangement joins TRBV5-1 to TRBJ1-4, with a weak D call TRBD1 (6 bases). Germline V gives CDR1 SGHRS, CDR2 YFSETQ. V was pared by 1 base and J by 7 bases, with 11 bases between. The CDR3 runs 14 residues. The CDR3 protein is CASSLTGLGEKLFF. The CDR3 DNA reads as TGCGCCAGCAGCTTGACAGGGTTAGGTGAAAAACTGTTTTTT.

The chain recombines TRBV28 with TRBJ1-4; D call uncertain. From germline, CDR1 is MDHEN and CDR2 SYDVKM. This CDR3 spans 15 amino acids. V was clipped by 8 bases and J by 4 bases, with 17 bases between them. Written as DNA, the CDR3 is TGTGCCAGCCAGGTGGCGTACAGACGTAATGAAAAACTGTTTTTT. Its protein is CASQVAYRRNEKLFF.

The chain is built from TRBV6-5 and TRBJ1-1; maybe TRBD1 (6 bases). Germline assignment: CDR1 MNHEY and CDR2 SVGAGI. V lost 6 bases, J lost 10 bases, and 12 bases lay in between. The CDR3 consists of 11 residues. The CDR3 region is CASRGSGAAFF. CDR3 DNA: TGTGCCAGCAGGGGGTCAGGGGCAGCTTTCTTT.

The genes are TRBV6-5 and TRBJ2-1, with 7 bases lining up with TRBD2. The CDR3 loop spans 14 amino acids. The germline V gene encodes CDR1 MNHEY and CDR2 SVGAGI. The ends lost 2 bases at V and 8 bases at J; junction bases unmatched: 6. The CDR3 DNA follows: TGTGCCAGCAGTTACCTGCGGGAGCGGTATGAGCAGTTCTTC. Its protein is CASSYLRERYEQFF.

This chain connects TRBV5-6 to TRBJ2-7; D is ambiguous. V lost 3 bases to trimming and J lost 2 bases, with 3 bases between them. The CDR3 loop spans 11 amino acids. Germline values: CDR1 SGHDT, CDR2 YYEEEE. The chain's CDR3 is CASSSTYEQYF. CDR3 DNA sequence: TGTGCCAGCAGCTCTACCTACGAGCAGTACTTC. The full variable domain, its missing parts supplied by reference TRBV5-6 and TRBJ2-7, is DAGVTQSPTHLIKTRGQQVTLRCSPKSGHDTVSWYQQALGQGPQFIFQYYEEEERQRGNFPDRFSGHQFPNYSSELNVNALLLGDSALYLCASSSTYEQYFGPGTRLTVT.

V usage is TRBV5-8 and J usage is TRBJ2-1; D may be TRBD2 (6 bases). This CDR3 spans 15 amino acids. Deletions cut 4 bases from V and 3 bases from J, with 14 bases between. The germline V gene has CDR1 SGHTS and CDR2 YDEGEE. The CDR3 here is CASSPGLDLYNEQFF. In nucleotides, the CDR3 is TGTGCCAGCAGCCCGGGACTGGATCTCTACAATGAGCAGTTCTTC.

The chain uses TRBV28 and TRBJ2-7; 7 nucleotides match TRBD2. This CDR3 is 13 amino acids long. The germline V gene encodes CDR1 MDHEN and CDR2 SYDVKM. V lost 7 bases, J lost 3 bases, and 6 bases stayed unmatched. The CDR3 region has the DNA TGTGCCAGCATATTCGGCGGGGGCTACGAGCAGTACTTC. As protein: CASIFGGGYEQYF.

The chain joins TRBV19 to TRBJ2-1, with TRBD2 matching 8 bases. CDR3 length equals 13 residues. The V gene's germline CDR1 is LNHDA and CDR2 SQIVND (reference sequence). After removal of 8 bases from V and 9 bases from J, the junction contained 9 bases not matched to a gene. CDR3 amino acids: CASPGGASSEQFF. The CDR3 coding sequence is TGTGCCAGTCCGGGAGGGGCTTCTTCTGAGCAGTTCTTC.

The chain couples TRBV12-5 to TRBJ2-5; TRBD1 aligns across 7 bases. This CDR3 comprises 21 residues. Germline V CDR1 and CDR2: LGHNT, FRNRAP. V trimming: 8 bases; J trimming: 2 bases; junction bases outside the gene matches: 29. The CDR3 bases are TGTGCTAGTTGGTCCCCGACAGGGAAGGGAAGAGGTGGCGTTAGACAAGAGACCCAGTACTTC. Its protein is CASWSPTGKGRGGVRQETQYF. Together with reference TRBV12-5 and TRBJ2-5, the CDR3 gives the full variable domain: DARVTQTPRHKVTEMGQEVTMRCQPILGHNTVFWYRQTMMQGLELLAYFRNRAPLDDSGMPKDRFSAEMPDATLATLKIQPSEPRDSAVYFCASWSPTGKGRGGVRQETQYFGPGTRLLVL.

The chain uses TRBV2 and TRBJ2-1; 7 nucleotides agree with TRBD2. V dropped 7 bases and J dropped 4; count of bases not matched to a gene: 16. This CDR3 is built from 17 residues. Germline CDR1 reads SNHLY; CDR2 reads FYNNEI. This chain's CDR3 is CASIGLADGLKYNEQFF. CDR3 nucleotide sequence: TGTGCCAGCATAGGGCTAGCGGATGGTCTTAAGTACAATGAGCAGTTCTTC.

CDR3 DNA sequence: TGTGCCAGCAGCTTAGCGGGACCACGGGGGGGTCAGCCCCAGCATTTT. This translates into CASSLAGPRGGQPQHF. The chain recombines TRBV13 with TRBJ1-5; D may be TRBD1 (5 bases). The V end was cut by 1 base, the J end by 6 bases, with 16 bases between. CDR1 is PRHDT, CDR2 FYEKMQ, per germline (reference sequence). The CDR3 spans 16 residues.

DNA for the CDR3: TGTGCCAGCAGTGATCCTCCGGGACAGCGAAGCTCTGGGGCCAACGTCCTGACTTTC. Protein sequence: CASSDPPGQRSSGANVLTF. This chain connects TRBV6-1 to TRBJ2-6, with TRBD1 matching 7 bases. Germline assignment: CDR1 MNHNS and CDR2 SASEGT. CDR3 length: 19 amino acids. After removal of 3 bases from V and 0 bases from J, the junction contained 11 bases not matched to a gene.

This clone has just a few counts. The chain carries TRBV5-5 and TRBJ1-4; TRBD1 agrees at 7 bases. The CDR3 extends over 16 amino acids. With 0 bases clipped from V and 8 bases from J, the junction kept 10 bases outside the gene matches. Germline lookup yields CDR1 SGHKS and CDR2 YYEKEE (reference sequence). CDR3 residues: CASSLVLQGRVEKLFF. The CDR3 region has the DNA TGTGCCAGCAGCTTGGTTTTACAGGGGAGAGTAGAAAAACTGTTTTTT. Complete variable domain (other parts from reference TRBV5-5 and TRBJ1-4): DAGVTQSPTHLIKTRGQQVTLRCSPISGHKSVSWYQQVLGQGPQFIFQYYEKEERGRGNFPDRFSARQFPNYSSELNVNALLLGDSALYLCASSLVLQGRVEKLFFGSGTQLSVL.

V usage is TRBV9 and J usage is TRBJ1-2; D gene uncertain. The CDR3 is made up of 13 amino acids. Trimming took 5 bases from V and 3 from J, leaving 11 bases between them. Germline values: CDR1 SGDLS, CDR2 YYNGEE. The CDR3, as DNA: TGTGCCAGCAGTGCGTACCGCTACTATGGCTACACCTTC. As protein: CASSAYRYYGYTF. Using reference TRBV9 and TRBJ1-2 for the parts outside the CDR3, the full variable domain is DSGVTQTPKHLITATGQRVTLRCSPRSGDLSVYWYQQSLDQGLQFLIQYYNGEERAKGNILERFSAQQFPDLHSELNLSSLELGDSALYFCASSAYRYYGYTFGSGTRLTVV.

This chain uses TRBV7-2 with TRBJ1-2; possibly TRBD1 for D (6 bases). V was cut by 5 bases and J by 0 bases, with 13 bases left in between. From germline, CDR1 is SGHTA and CDR2 FQGNSA. CDR3 size: 15 residues. As DNA, the CDR3 is TGTGCCAGCAGCCTTGGCGGGGGCCCTAACTATGGCTACACCTTC. As protein: CASSLGGGPNYGYTF.

The V call is TRBV28, the J call TRBJ2-2; tentatively, D is TRBD2 (7 bases). Germline lookup yields CDR1 MDHEN and CDR2 SYDVKM. With 6 bases removed from V and 2 bases from J, the gap between germline ends came to 13 bases. This CDR3 has 15 amino acids. In DNA form, the CDR3 reads TGTGCCAGCAGAGAGGGGGGGGTTAACACCGGGGAGCTGTTTTTT. The encoded protein is CASREGGVNTGELFF. The full variable domain, its missing parts supplied by reference TRBV28 and TRBJ2-2, is DVKVTQSSRYLVKRTGEKVFLECVQDMDHENMFWYRQDPGLGLRLIYFSYDVKMKEKGDIPEGYSVSREKKERFSLILESASTNQTSMYLCASREGGVNTGELFFGEGSRLTVL.